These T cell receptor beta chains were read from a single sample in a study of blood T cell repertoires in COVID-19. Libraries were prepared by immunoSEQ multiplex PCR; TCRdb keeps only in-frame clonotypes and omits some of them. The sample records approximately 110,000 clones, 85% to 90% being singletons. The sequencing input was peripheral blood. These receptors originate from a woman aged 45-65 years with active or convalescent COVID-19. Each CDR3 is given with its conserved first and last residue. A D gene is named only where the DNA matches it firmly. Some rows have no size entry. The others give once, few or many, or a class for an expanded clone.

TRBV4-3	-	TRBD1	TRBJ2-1	CASSPTSGGGYYNEQFF	TGCGCCAGCAGCCCAACCTCAGGGGGCGGATACTACAATGAGCAGTTCTTC
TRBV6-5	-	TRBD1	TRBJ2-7	CASSPWTGFYEQYF	TGTGCCAGCAGTCCTTGGACAGGGTTTTACGAGCAGTACTTC
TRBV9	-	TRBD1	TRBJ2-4	CASSAGTGDNIQYF	TGTGCCAGCAGCGCCGGGACAGGGGATAACATTCAGTACTTC
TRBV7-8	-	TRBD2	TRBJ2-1	CASSLGLAENVGVGNEQFF	TGTGCCAGCAGCTTAGGGCTAGCGGAGAACGTGGGGGTGGGCAATGAGCAGTTCTTC
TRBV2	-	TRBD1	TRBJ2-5	CASSRRTGKQETQYF	TGTGCCAGCAGTAGGAGGACAGGAAAACAAGAGACCCAGTACTTC
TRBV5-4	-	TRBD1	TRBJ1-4	CASSLGGQGNEKLFF	TGTGCCAGCAGCTTGGGGGGACAGGGGAATGAAAAACTGTTTTTT
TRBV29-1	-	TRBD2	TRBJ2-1	CSVFTVSSGRGEQFF	TGCAGCGTTTTCACCGTGAGTAGCGGGAGAGGGGAGCAGTTCTTC
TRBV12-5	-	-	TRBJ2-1	CASGSSWGQGDEQFF	TGTGCTAGTGGTTCTTCTTGGGGACAAGGGGATGAGCAGTTCTTC
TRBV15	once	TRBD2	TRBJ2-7	CATSRAGLEVYEQYF	TGTGCCACCAGCAGAGCTGGACTAGAGGTCTACGAGCAGTACTTC
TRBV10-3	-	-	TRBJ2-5	CAISEPGGQETQYF	TGTGCCATCAGTGAGCCCGGTGGCCAAGAGACCCAGTACTTC
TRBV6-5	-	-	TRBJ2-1	CASMRLLYNEQFF	TGTGCCAGCATGAGACTCCTCTACAATGAGCAGTTCTTC
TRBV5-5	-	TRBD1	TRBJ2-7	CASTDAGGEQYF	TGTGCCAGCACTGACGCAGGGGGCGAGCAGTACTTC
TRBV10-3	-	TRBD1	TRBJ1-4	CAISGTGKEKLFF	TGTGCCATCAGTGGGACAGGGAAGGAAAAACTGTTTTTT
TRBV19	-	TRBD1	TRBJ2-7	CASSIRTGGSYEQYF	TGTGCCAGTAGTATAAGAACAGGGGGCTCCTACGAGCAGTACTTC
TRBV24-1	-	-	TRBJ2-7	CATSDGGEINYEQYF	TGTGCCACCAGTGATGGGGGCGAGATAAATTACGAGCAGTACTTC
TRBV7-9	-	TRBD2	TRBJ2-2	CASNQETSGTRPPGELFF	TGTGCCAGCAACCAGGAAACTAGCGGGACCCGCCCCCCCGGGGAGCTGTTTTTT
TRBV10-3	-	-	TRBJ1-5	CAISERRLEPQHF	TGTGCCATCAGTGAGCGTCGGTTGGAGCCCCAGCATTTT
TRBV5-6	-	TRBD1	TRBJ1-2	CASSWDRAPYGYTF	TGTGCCAGCAGCTGGGACAGGGCCCCTTATGGCTACACCTTC
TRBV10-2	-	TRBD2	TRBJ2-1	CASLRTLADNEQFF	TGCGCCAGCCTCCGTACCCTAGCGGACAATGAGCAGTTCTTC
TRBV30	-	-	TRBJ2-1	CAWSSSGRAHGQFF	TGTGCCTGGAGTAGTAGCGGAAGGGCCCACGGGCAGTTCTTC
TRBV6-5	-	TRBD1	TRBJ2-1	CASSRGQGANEQFF	TGTGCCAGCAGTAGGGGACAGGGGGCGAATGAGCAGTTCTTC
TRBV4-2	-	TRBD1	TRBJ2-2	CASSTLQGAGTGELFF	TGTGCCAGCAGCACCCTGCAGGGGGCGGGCACCGGGGAGCTGTTTTTT
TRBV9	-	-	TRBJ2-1	CASSSRLGEYNEQFF	TGTGCCAGCAGCTCCAGACTAGGGGAATACAATGAGCAGTTCTTC
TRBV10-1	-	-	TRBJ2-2	CAGFLRGTGELFF	TGCGCCGGGTTTTTAAGGGGCACCGGGGAGCTGTTTTTT
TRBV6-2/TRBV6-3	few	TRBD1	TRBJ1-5	CASSYPTGATYSNQPQHF	TGTGCCAGCAGTTACCCGACAGGGGCGACATATAGCAATCAGCCCCAGCATTTT
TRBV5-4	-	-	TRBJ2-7	CASSLGWAGEQYF	TGTGCCAGCAGCTTGGGGTGGGCAGGCGAGCAGTACTTC
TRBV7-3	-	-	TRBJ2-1	CASSFGTRDEQFF	TGTGCCAGCAGCTTCGGAACTAGGGATGAGCAGTTCTTC
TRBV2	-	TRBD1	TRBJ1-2	CASRGQDFYGYTF	TGTGCCAGCAGGGGACAGGACTTCTATGGCTACACCTTC
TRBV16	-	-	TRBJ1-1	CASSQSAAEAFF	TGTGCCAGCAGCCAATCCGCAGCTGAAGCTTTCTTT
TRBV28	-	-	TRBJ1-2	CASEPYPVANYGYTF	TGTGCCAGCGAACCTTACCCGGTAGCTAACTATGGCTACACCTTC
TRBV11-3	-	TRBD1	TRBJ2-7	CASSLRGGVNEQYF	TGTGCCAGCAGCTTAAGAGGGGGCGTCAACGAGCAGTACTTC
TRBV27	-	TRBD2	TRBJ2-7	CASSRLAGTYEQYF	TGTGCCAGCAGCCGACTAGCGGGAACCTACGAGCAGTACTTC
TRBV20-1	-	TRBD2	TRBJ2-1	CSATGLRFQFF	TGCAGTGCTACGGGACTAAGGTTTCAGTTCTTC
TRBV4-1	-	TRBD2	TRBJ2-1	CASIIAGSSYNEQFF	TGCGCCAGCATAATAGCGGGAAGCTCCTACAATGAGCAGTTCTTC
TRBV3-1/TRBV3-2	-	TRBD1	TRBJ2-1	CASSLTGTGGRNEQFF	TGTGCCAGCAGCCTAACCGGGACAGGGGGCCGCAATGAGCAGTTCTTC
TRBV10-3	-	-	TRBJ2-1	CAISESGVYNEQFF	TGTGCCATCAGTGAGTCGGGAGTCTACAATGAGCAGTTCTTC
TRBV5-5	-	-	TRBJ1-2	CASSPVSFWATNYGYTF	TGTGCCAGCAGCCCCGTGTCTTTCTGGGCTACTAACTATGGCTACACCTTC
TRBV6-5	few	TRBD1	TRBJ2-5	CASSYRGRETQYF	TGTGCCAGCAGCTACAGGGGCAGGGAGACCCAGTACTTC
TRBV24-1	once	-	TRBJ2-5	CATSDMDNQETQYF	TGTGCCACCAGTGATATGGACAATCAAGAGACCCAGTACTTC
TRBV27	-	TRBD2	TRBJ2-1	CATRRGGLAGAEQFF	TGTGCCACCCGCCGGGGGGGCCTAGCGGGAGCCGAGCAGTTCTTC
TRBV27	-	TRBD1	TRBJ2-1	CASSLKTGSEQFF	TGTGCCAGCAGTTTAAAGACAGGGAGTGAGCAGTTCTTC